This is a list of T cell receptor beta chains from one sample in a study of CD8+ T cells in alopecia areata. The assay was immunoSEQ multiplex PCR, and TCRdb's table has in-frame clones only and misses some. The sample shows roughly 220,000 clones, over 60% of them seen only once. The sequences come from CD4+ T cells sorted from blood, collected at week 44, from a patient treated with tofacitinib. All receptors come from a human donor with alopecia areata. CDR3s include the opening cysteine and the closing phenylalanine or tryptophan. D genes are given only for firm matches. For some rows the clone size is stated as once, few or many, or as a class when expanded; others skip it.

V	J	D	size	DNA	CDR3
TRBV30	TRBJ1-1	NA	NA	TGTGCCTGGAGTCACCCGGGGACGAGGAACACTGAAGCTTTCTTT	CAWSHPGTRNTEAFF
TRBV9	TRBJ2-2	TRBD1	many	TGTGCCAGCAGCGTAGAGTGGACAGGGGCGAACACCGGGGAGCTGTTTTTT	CASSVEWTGANTGELFF
TRBV5-6	TRBJ2-7	NA	NA	TGTGCCAGCAGCACAGCTTTACAGGGCAACTACGAGCAGTACTTC	CASSTALQGNYEQYF
TRBV7-2	TRBJ2-3	NA	few	TGTGCCAGCAGTTCTGGACAGTCCACAGATACGCAGTATTTT	CASSSGQSTDTQYF
TRBV14	TRBJ2-1	NA	once	TGTGCCAGCAGCCTCGACAGATACAATGAGCAGTTCTTC	CASSLDRYNEQFF
TRBV2	TRBJ2-5	NA	NA	TGTGCCAGCAGTGGTACTGAGTCAGCCCAGTACTTC	CASSGTESAQYF
TRBV27	TRBJ2-1	TRBD1	NA	TGTGCCAGCAGTCCCCGGGACAGGATAGAGCTCAATGAGCAGTTCTTC	CASSPRDRIELNEQFF
TRBV4-1	TRBJ2-7	TRBD2	NA	TGCGCCAGCAGCCAAGACCTGGGACTAGCGGGGATCTACGAGCAGTACTTC	CASSQDLGLAGIYEQYF
TRBV7-9	TRBJ2-5	NA	NA	TGTGCCAGCAGCTTAGGGATTAGCGACCAAGAGACCCAGTACTTC	CASSLGISDQETQYF
TRBV7-2	TRBJ1-5	NA	NA	TGTGCCAGCAGCTCGTTAGGTCAGCCCCAGCATTTT	CASSSLGQPQHF
TRBV30	TRBJ1-5	NA	NA	TGTGCCTGGAGTGTACAGGTTGGGGCGGATAGCAATCAGCCCCAGCATTTT	CAWSVQVGADSNQPQHF
TRBV9	TRBJ1-6	NA	NA	TGTGCCAGCAGCCTTAATAATTCACCCCTCCACTTT	CASSLNNSPLHF
TRBV7-6	TRBJ2-2	NA	few	TGTGCCAGCAGCCCCAGGGGGGAGCTCACCGGGGAGCTGTTTTTT	CASSPRGELTGELFF
TRBV30	TRBJ2-3	NA	few	TGTGCCTGGAGGTCAGGGGCCGGCACAGATACGCAGTATTTT	CAWRSGAGTDTQYF
TRBV21-1	TRBJ1-1	NA	NA	TGTGCCAGCAGCCCACGGGACAGGGGGAAGATTGCTGAAGCTTTCTTT	CASSPRDRGKIAEAFF
TRBV2	TRBJ1-2	NA	NA	TGTGCCAGCAGAGTCGCCGGGACATCCAACTATGGCTACACCTTC	CASRVAGTSNYGYTF
TRBV5-6	TRBJ2-1	NA	NA	TGTGCCAGCAGCCGGAGGGACAGAGCCCTCTACAATGAGCAGTTCTTC	CASSRRDRALYNEQFF
TRBV30	TRBJ2-7	TRBD2	few	TGTGCCTGGAGTGTACTAGCGGGGGACTTCGACGAGCAGTACTTC	CAWSVLAGDFDEQYF
TRBV5-1	TRBJ1-5	NA	NA	TGCGCCAGCAGCCTGGACGGCTCCAATCAGCCCCAGCATTTT	CASSLDGSNQPQHF
TRBV7-2	TRBJ2-7	NA	few	TGTGCCAGCAGCTTAGGTAATAGTCCCTACGAGCAGTACTTC	CASSLGNSPYEQYF
TRBV4-3	TRBJ2-7	TRBD2	NA	TGCGCCAGCAGCCAACTCATTGCAACGGGGGGGCCGGGTTACGAGCAGTACTTC	CASSQLIATGGPGYEQYF
TRBV7-7	TRBJ2-3	TRBD1	NA	TGTGCCAGCAGCTTAGAGACAGGGTCTACGCAGTATTTT	CASSLETGSTQYF
TRBV11-2	TRBJ2-7	NA	NA	TGTGCCAGCAGCCTGACAGAGTCCGCTAGCGAGCAGTACTTC	CASSLTESASEQYF
TRBV6-5	TRBJ1-2	NA	NA	TGTGCCAGCATTCCTCCGGGGGCTCTAAACTATGGCTACACCTTC	CASIPPGALNYGYTF
TRBV9	TRBJ2-3	NA	NA	TGTGCCAGCAGCGTAGATATGTTTACTACTAGCACAGATACGCAGTATTTT	CASSVDMFTTSTDTQYF
TRBV7-6	TRBJ1-1	NA	NA	TGTGCCAGCAGCTTAGGTACTGAAGCTTTCTTT	CASSLGTEAFF
TRBV29-1	TRBJ2-3	NA	few	TGCAGCGTTGAAGATCTTGTAGGTCGCACAGATACGCAGTATTTT	CSVEDLVGRTDTQYF
TRBV30	TRBJ2-7	NA	NA	TGTGCCTGGAGTATCAGGGGTCTCTACGAGCAGTACTTC	CAWSIRGLYEQYF
TRBV10-2	TRBJ1-2	NA	NA	TGCGCCAGCAGTGAAATGGAAGGCTATGGCTACACCTTC	CASSEMEGYGYTF
TRBV5-1	TRBJ2-3	NA	NA	TGCGCCAGCGCTACAGATGTGATGGGTACGCAGTATTTT	CASATDVMGTQYF
TRBV15	TRBJ2-5	TRBD1	NA	TGTGCCACCAGCACACCAACAGGGGCCGGTCTCCCCCAGTACTTC	CATSTPTGAGLPQYF
TRBV2	TRBJ2-5	NA	NA	TGTGCCAGCAGTGCATCTTTATCCCAGTACTTC	CASSASLSQYF
TRBV29-1	TRBJ1-1	TRBD1	NA	TGCAGCGTTTTCAGGACAGGGAATGCTGAAGCTTTCTTT	CSVFRTGNAEAFF
TRBV27	TRBJ2-7	NA	NA	TGTGCCAGCAATCGAGGAGGGGGGGGATACGAGCAGTACTTC	CASNRGGGGYEQYF
TRBV9	TRBJ2-3	NA	few	TGTGCCAGCAGCGAAGGCCTTAGGGGGTCGGCAGATACGCAGTATTTT	CASSEGLRGSADTQYF
TRBV4-3	TRBJ2-5	NA	NA	TGCGCCAGCAGCCGTACTGGAGTTCAAGAGACCCAGTACTTC	CASSRTGVQETQYF
TRBV10-2	TRBJ2-4	NA	NA	TGCGCCAGCAGTGAGTTTCGGGCGCGAGCCAAAAACATTCAGTACTTC	CASSEFRARAKNIQYF
TRBV2	TRBJ2-7	NA	NA	TGTGCCAGCAGTGAAGACAAGAATTCCTACGAGCAGTACTTC	CASSEDKNSYEQYF
TRBV7-2	TRBJ1-1	TRBD1	NA	TGTGCCAGCAGCTTAGCTTTGGGACAGGGTTTTCGGTGGGCTTTCTTT	CASSLALGQGFRWAFF
TRBV23-1	TRBJ1-1	NA	NA	TGCGCCCCTAAGACCCGGGCTTTTATGAACACTGAAGCTTTCTTT	CAPKTRAFMNTEAFF